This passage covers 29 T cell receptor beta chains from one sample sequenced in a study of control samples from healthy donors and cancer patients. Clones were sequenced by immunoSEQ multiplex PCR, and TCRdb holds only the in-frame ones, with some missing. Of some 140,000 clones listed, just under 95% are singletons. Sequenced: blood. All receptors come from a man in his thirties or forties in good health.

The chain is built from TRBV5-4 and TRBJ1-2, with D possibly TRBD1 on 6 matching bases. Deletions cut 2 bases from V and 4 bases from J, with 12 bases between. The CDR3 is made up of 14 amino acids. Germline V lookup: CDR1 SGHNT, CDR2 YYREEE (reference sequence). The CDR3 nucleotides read TGTGCCAGCAGCTTCCAGGGGCAGATCTATGGCTACACCTTC. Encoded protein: CASSFQGQIYGYTF.

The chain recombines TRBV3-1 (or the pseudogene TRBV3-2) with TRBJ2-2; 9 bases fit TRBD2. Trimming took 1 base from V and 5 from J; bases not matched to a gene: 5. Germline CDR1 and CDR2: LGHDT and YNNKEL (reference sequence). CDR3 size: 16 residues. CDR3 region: CASSQVGREGTGELFF. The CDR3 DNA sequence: TGTGCCAGCAGCCAAGTCGGGCGGGAGGGGACCGGGGAGCTGTTTTTT.

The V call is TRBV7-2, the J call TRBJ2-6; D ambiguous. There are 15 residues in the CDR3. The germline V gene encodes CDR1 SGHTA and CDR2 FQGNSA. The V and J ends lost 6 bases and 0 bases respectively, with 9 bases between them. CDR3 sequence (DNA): TGTGCCAGCAGGTTCGGGCTCTCTGGGGCCAACGTCCTGACTTTC. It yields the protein CASRFGLSGANVLTF.

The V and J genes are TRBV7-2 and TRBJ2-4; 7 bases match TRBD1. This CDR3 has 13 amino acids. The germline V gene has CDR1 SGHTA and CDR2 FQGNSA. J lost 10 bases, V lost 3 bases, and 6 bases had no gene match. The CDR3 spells CASSLGQNDIQYF. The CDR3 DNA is TGTGCCAGCAGCTTGGGACAGAATGATATTCAGTACTTC.

Written as DNA, the CDR3 is TGTGCCAGCAGCTCCGGGGACAAGAACACTGAAGCTTTCTTT. Its translation is CASSSGDKNTEAFF. The gene calls are TRBV3-1 (or the pseudogene TRBV3-2) and TRBJ1-1; maybe TRBD1 (6 bases). CDR1 and CDR2 from the germline V gene are LGHDT and YNNKEL (reference sequence). The length of the CDR3 is 14 residues. The ends were cut back, 5 bases at V and 1 base at J, with 11 bases in the middle.

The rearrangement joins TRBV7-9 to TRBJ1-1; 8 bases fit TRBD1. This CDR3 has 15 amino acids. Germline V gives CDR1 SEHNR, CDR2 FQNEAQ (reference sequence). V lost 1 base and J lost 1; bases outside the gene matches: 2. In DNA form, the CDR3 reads TGTGCCAGCAGCTTAGACCAGGGGGCGAACACTGAAGCTTTCTTT. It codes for CASSLDQGANTEAFF.

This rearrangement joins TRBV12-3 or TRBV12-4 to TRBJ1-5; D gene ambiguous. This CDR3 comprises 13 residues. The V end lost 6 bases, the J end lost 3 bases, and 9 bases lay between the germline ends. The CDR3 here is CASSRVDNQPQHF. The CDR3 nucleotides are TGTGCCAGCAGCCGTGTTGACAATCAGCCCCAGCATTTT.

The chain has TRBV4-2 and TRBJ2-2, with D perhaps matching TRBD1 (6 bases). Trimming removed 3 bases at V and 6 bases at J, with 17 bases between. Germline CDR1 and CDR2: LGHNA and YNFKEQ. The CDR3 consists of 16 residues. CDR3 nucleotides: TGTGCCAGCAGCCACGCAGGGGAAGTATTGGCCGGGGAGCTGTTTTTT. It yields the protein CASSHAGEVLAGELFF.

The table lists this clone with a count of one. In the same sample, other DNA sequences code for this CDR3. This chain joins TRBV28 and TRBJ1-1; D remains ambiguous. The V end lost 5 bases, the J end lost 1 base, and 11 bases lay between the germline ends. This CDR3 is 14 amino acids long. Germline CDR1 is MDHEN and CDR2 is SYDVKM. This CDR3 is CASSPWTANTEAFF. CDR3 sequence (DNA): TGTGCCAGCAGTCCGTGGACGGCGAACACTGAAGCTTTCTTT.

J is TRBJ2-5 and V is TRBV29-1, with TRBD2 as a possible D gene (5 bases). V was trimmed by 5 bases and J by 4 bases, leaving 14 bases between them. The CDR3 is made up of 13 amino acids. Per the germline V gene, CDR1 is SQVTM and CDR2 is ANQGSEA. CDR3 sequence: CSVMRVTGETQYF. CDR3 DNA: TGCAGCGTTATGAGGGTGACGGGAGAGACCCAGTACTTC.

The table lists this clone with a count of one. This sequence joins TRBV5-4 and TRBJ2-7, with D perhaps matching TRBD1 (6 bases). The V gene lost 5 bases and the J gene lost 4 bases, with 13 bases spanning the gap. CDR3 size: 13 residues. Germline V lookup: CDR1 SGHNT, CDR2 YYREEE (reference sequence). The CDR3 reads CASRPNTGYEQYF. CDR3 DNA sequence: TGTGCCAGCAGACCCAACACAGGGTACGAGCAGTACTTC. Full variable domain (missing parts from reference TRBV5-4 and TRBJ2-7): ETGVTQSPTHLIKTRGQQVTLRCSSQSGHNTVSWYQQALGQGPQFIFQYYREEENGRGNFPPRFSGLQFPNYSSELNVNALELDDSALYLCASRPNTGYEQYFGPGTRLTVT.

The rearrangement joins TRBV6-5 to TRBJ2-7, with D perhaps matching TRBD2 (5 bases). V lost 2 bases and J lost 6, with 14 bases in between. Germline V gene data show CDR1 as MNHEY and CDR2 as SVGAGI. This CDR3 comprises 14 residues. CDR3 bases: TGTGCCAGCAGTTACGAAAGGGCTAGCATCGAGCAGTACTTC. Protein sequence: CASSYERASIEQYF.

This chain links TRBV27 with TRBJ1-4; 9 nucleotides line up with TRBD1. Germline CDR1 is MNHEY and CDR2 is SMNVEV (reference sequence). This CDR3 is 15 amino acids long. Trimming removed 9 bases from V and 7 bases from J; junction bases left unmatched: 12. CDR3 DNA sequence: TGTGCCAGTCGCCGAGGCGGGACAGGGTCTGAAAAACTGTTTTTT. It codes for CASRRGGTGSEKLFF.

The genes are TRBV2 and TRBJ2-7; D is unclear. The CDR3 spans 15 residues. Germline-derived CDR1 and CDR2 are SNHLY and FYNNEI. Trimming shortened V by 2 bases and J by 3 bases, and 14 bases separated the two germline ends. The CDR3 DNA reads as TGTGCCAGCAGTGAACAAGTGGGCGAAATCTACGAGCAGTACTTC. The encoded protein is CASSEQVGEIYEQYF. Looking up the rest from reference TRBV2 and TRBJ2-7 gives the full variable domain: EPEVTQTPSHQVTQMGQEVILRCVPISNHLYFYWYRQILGQKVEFLVSFYNNEISEKSEIFDDQFSVERPDGSNFTLKIRSTKLEDSAMYFCASSEQVGEIYEQYFGPGTRLTVT.

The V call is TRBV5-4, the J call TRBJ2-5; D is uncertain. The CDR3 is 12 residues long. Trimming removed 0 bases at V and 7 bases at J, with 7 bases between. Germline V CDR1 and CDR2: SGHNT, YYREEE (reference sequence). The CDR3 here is CASSLAEGTQYF. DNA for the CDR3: TGTGCCAGCAGCTTGGCCGAAGGGACCCAGTACTTC.

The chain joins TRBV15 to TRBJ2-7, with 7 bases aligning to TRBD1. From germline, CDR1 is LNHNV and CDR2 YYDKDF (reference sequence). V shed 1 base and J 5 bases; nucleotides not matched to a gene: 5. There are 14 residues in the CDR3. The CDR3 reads CATSRGTGPDEQYF. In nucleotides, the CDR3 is TGTGCCACCAGCAGAGGGACAGGCCCCGACGAGCAGTACTTC.

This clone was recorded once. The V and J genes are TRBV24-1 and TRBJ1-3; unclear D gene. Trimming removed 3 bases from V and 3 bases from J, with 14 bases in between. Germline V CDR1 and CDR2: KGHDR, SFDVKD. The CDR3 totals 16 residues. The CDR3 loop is CATSDAGINGGNTIYF. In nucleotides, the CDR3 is TGTGCCACCAGTGATGCGGGGATAAATGGTGGAAACACCATATATTTT.

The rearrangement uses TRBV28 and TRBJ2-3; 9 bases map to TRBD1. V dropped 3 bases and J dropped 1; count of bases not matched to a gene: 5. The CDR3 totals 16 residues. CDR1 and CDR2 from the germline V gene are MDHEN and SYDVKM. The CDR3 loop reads CASSFAGQGRTDTQYF. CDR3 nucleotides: TGTGCCAGCAGTTTTGCGGGACAGGGCCGCACAGATACGCAGTATTTT.

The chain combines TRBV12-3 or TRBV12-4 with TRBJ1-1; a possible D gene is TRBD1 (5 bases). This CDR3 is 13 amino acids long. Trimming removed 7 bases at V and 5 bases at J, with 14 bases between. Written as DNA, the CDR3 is TGTGCCAGCACCCTCGGGACGGGGACTGAAGCTTTCTTT. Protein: CASTLGTGTEAFF.

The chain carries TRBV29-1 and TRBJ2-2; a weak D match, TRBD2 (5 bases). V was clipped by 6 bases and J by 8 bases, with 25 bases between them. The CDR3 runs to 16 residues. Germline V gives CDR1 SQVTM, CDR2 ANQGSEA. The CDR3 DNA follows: TGCAGCGTAGCTCTCCTTGGCGGACGTACGGGGGGGGAGCTGTTTTTT. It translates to CSVALLGGRTGGELFF.

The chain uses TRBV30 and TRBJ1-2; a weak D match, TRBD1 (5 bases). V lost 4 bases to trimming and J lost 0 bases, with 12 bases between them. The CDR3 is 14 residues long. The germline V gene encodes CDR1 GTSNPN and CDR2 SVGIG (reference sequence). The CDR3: CAWNGLGANYGYTF. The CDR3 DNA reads TGTGCCTGGAATGGGCTAGGGGCTAACTATGGCTACACCTTC.

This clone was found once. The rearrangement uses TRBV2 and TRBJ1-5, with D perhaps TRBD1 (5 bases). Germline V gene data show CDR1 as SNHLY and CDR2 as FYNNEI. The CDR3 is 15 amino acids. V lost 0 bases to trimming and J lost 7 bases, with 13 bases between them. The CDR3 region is CASSEAGPSGQPQHF. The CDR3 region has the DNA TGTGCCAGCAGTGAAGCGGGACCCTCGGGGCAGCCCCAGCATTTT.

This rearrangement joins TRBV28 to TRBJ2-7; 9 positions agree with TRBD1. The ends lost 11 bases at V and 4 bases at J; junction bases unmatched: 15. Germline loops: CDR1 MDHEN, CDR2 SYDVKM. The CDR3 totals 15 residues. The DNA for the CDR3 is TGTGCCGCTTCCAGTCCGGGACAGGGAGTTTACGAGCAGTACTTC. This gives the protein CAASSPGQGVYEQYF.

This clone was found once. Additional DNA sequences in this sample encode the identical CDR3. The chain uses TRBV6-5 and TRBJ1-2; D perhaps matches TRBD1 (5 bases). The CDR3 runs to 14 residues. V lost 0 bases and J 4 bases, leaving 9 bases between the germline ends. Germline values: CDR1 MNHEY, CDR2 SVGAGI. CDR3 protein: CASSYSGRAYGYTF. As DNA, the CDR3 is TGTGCCAGCAGTTACTCGGGCAGGGCCTATGGCTACACCTTC.

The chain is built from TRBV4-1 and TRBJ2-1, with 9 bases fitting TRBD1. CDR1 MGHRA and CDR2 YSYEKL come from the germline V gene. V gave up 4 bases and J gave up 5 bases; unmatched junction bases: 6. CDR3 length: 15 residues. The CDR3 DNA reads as TGCGCCAGCAGCCGTCGACAGGGGGTCGACAATGAGCAGTTCTTC. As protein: CASSRRQGVDNEQFF.

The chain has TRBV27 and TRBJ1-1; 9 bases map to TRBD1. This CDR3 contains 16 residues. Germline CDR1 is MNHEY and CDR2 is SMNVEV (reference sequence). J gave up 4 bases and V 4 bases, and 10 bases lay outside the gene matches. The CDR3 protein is CASSSGTGKGSTEAFF. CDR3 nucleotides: TGTGCCAGCAGTTCCGGGACAGGGAAAGGCAGCACTGAAGCTTTCTTT.

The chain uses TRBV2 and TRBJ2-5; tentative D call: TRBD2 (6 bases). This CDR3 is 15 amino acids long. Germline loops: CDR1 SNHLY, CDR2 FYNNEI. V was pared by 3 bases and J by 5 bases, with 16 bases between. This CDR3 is CASSDLVGGGETQYF. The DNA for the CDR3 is TGTGCCAGCAGTGACCTTGTGGGAGGAGGTGAGACCCAGTACTTC.

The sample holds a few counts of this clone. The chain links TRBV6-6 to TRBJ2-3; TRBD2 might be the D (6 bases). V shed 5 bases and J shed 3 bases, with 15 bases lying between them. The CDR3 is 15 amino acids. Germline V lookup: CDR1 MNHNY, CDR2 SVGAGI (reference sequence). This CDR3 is CASSAIAGGTDTQYF. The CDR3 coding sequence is TGTGCCAGCAGTGCCATCGCTGGGGGGACAGATACGCAGTATTTT.

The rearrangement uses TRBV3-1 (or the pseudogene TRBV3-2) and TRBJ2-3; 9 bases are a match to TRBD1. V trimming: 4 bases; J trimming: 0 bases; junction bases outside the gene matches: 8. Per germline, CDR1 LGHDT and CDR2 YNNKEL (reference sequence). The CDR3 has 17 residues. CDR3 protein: CASSPYGTGPSTDTQYF. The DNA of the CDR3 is TGTGCCAGCAGCCCCTACGGGACAGGGCCTAGCACAGATACGCAGTATTTT.